The clone carrying this T cell receptor (beta chain) was recorded many times. Its antigen is undetermined. Germline V CDR1 and CDR2: GTSNPN, SVGIG (reference sequence). The CDR3 length is 14 residues. With 3 bases removed from V and 3 bases from J, the gap between germline ends came to 13 bases. The data were produced by immunoSEQ multiplex PCR, yet TCRdb's version contains in-frame clones alone and is incomplete. This table holds about 92,000 clones, roughly half found once. The data are from a study of shared clonotypes between healthy human individuals. Regarding the study as a whole: Read depth was anticipated to influence clonotype sharing among donors.

All participating donors were Caucasian adults from Nashville, Tennessee. Sequenced: PBMCs. This receptor was identified in a woman in her thirties or forties in good health. Some clones in this sample may be carry-over from other donors' samples. The chain has TRBV30 and TRBJ2-3, with D maybe TRBD2 (6 bases). The CDR3 reads CAWSTGVWTDTQYF. The CDR3 region has the DNA TGTGCCTGGAGCACGGGAGTCTGGACAGATACGCAGTATTTT.